What follows are 21 T cell receptor beta chains derived from one specimen sequenced in a study of early T cells in non-severe SARS-CoV-2 infection. From the 5' RACE reads, TCRdb called clonotypes with MiXCR, one entry per CDR3 protein. The sample holds 60,000 or so distinct CDR3 sequences, about a tenth seen once. Material for sequencing was whole blood. The receptors here all came from an adult who was a healthcare worker with PCR-confirmed SARS-CoV-2 infection or an uninfected control (not recorded which).

In its sample, this clonotype was seen many times. The J gene is TRBJ1-1, the V gene TRBV7-9, with a tentative D call TRBD1 (6 bases). The V gene lost 5 bases and the J gene lost 6 bases, with 16 bases spanning the gap. Germline V CDR1 and CDR2: SEHNR, FQNEAQ (reference sequence). The CDR3 length is 14 residues. CDR3 region: CASSPLQGIAEAFF. CDR3 DNA sequence: TGTGCCAGCAGCCCATTACAGGGTATAGCTGAAGCTTTCTTT.

The gene calls are TRBV5-6 and TRBJ2-2; either TRBD1 or TRBD2 may supply D (6 bases each). CDR1 SGHDT and CDR2 YYEEEE come from the germline V gene. Between the trimmed V and J ends, which lost 3 bases and 5 bases, there was a span of 14 bases. The CDR3 is 15 residues long. In DNA, the CDR3 is TGTGCCAGCAGCTGGGGGGCCTCGAGGACCGGGGAGCTGTTTTTT. Amino acid sequence: CASSWGASRTGELFF.

This clonotype has only a few counts. The rearrangement joins TRBV12-3 or TRBV12-4 to TRBJ2-1, with D possibly TRBD1 on 5 matching bases. Trimming took off 5 bases at V and 4 bases at J, with 9 bases between the two ends. The CDR3 is 13 amino acids. CDR3 DNA sequence: TGTGCCAGCAGTGGGGCAACTTACAATGAGCAGTTCTTC. Protein product: CASSGATYNEQFF.

This chain uses TRBV7-8 with TRBJ1-4; a weak D match, TRBD1 (5 bases). With 4 bases removed from V and 5 bases from J, the gap between germline ends came to 14 bases. Germline assignment: CDR1 SGHVS and CDR2 FQNEAQ. The CDR3 sequence is 15 residues long. DNA of the CDR3: TGTGCCAGCAGCTCAATGGAGGGGTGGAATGAAAAACTGTTTTTT. The encoded protein is CASSSMEGWNEKLFF.

This chain links TRBV30 with TRBJ1-6; maybe TRBD1 (5 bases). The length of the CDR3 is 14 residues. Per the germline V gene, CDR1 is GTSNPN and CDR2 is SVGIG (reference sequence). V was clipped by 2 bases and J by 4 bases, with 9 bases between them. CDR3 nucleotides: TGTGCCTGGAGTAGCGGGACGTATAATTCACCCCTCCACTTT. Translating it yields CAWSSGTYNSPLHF.

This clonotype was observed a handful of times. The chain is built from TRBV29-1 and TRBJ2-7; D is unclear. The CDR3 has 10 residues. Per germline, CDR1 SQVTM and CDR2 ANQGSEA. V was clipped by 7 bases and J by 2 bases, with 6 bases between them. The CDR3 DNA follows: TGCAGCGCTGCCCCCTACGAGCAGTACTTC. Protein product: CSAAPYEQYF.

In its sample, this clonotype was seen many times. The genes are TRBV6-1 and TRBJ2-2; D perhaps matches TRBD1 (5 bases). The CDR3 has 16 residues. Trimming took off 0 bases at V and 1 base at J, with 9 bases between the two ends. CDR1 and CDR2 from the germline V gene are MNHNS and SASEGT. This chain's CDR3 is CASSEATARNTGELFF. CDR3 nucleotides: TGTGCCAGCAGTGAAGCGACAGCGAGGAACACCGGGGAGCTGTTTTTT.

This clonotype was counted ten times or more. V is TRBV3-1 and J is TRBJ2-7; 8 nucleotides match TRBD2. Germline CDR1 is LGHDT and CDR2 is YNNKEL (reference sequence). V lost 1 base to trimming and J lost 2 bases; unmatched junction nucleotides: 7. CDR3 length equals 16 residues. The CDR3 region has the DNA TGTGCCAGCAGCCAAGTTCCAGCGGGGGATCCCTACGAGCAGTACTTC. Protein: CASSQVPAGDPYEQYF.

The chain recombines TRBV7-9 with TRBJ2-1, with TRBD1 identical over 10 bases. CDR3 length: 14 residues. With V trimmed by 6 bases and J by 9 bases, 8 bases remained unmatched. The V gene's germline CDR1 is SEHNR and CDR2 FQNEAQ (reference sequence). The CDR3 region is CASSYGQGEIEQFF. CDR3 nucleotides: TGTGCCAGCAGTTACGGACAGGGGGAGATTGAGCAGTTCTTC.

The sample holds many counts of this clonotype. The chain is built from TRBV30 and TRBJ1-2; a possible D gene is TRBD1 (5 bases). The V end was cut by 4 bases, the J end by 2 bases, with 11 bases between. This CDR3 comprises 13 residues. Germline V gives CDR1 GTSNPN, CDR2 SVGIG (reference sequence). The CDR3 DNA reads TGTGCCTGGAAGACAGAACGAAACTATGGCTACACCTTC. Its protein is CAWKTERNYGYTF.

This chain links TRBV6-2 or TRBV6-3 with TRBJ2-1; 9 bases are shared with TRBD2. From germline, CDR1 is MNHEY and CDR2 SVGEGT. The V gene end was trimmed by 5 bases and the J gene end by 1 base; junction bases not matched to a gene: 9. This CDR3 has 17 residues. The CDR3 nucleotides are TGTGCCAGCAGTGGATCCGGGACTAGCCGTTCCTACAATGAGCAGTTCTTC. Protein product: CASSGSGTSRSYNEQFF.

The table lists this clonotype with a count of one. The chain joins TRBV24-1 to TRBJ2-1; TRBD1 might be the D (7 bases). V shed 3 bases and J shed 10 bases, with 12 bases lying between them. CDR3 length: 13 amino acids. Germline V gene lookup returns CDR1 KGHDR and CDR2 SFDVKD. The CDR3: CATSDRGTVEQFF. CDR3 nucleotides: TGTGCCACCAGTGATCGCGGGACAGTCGAGCAGTTCTTC.

The sample holds a few counts of this clonotype. The chain couples TRBV20-1 to TRBJ1-1; the D gene is possibly TRBD1 (6 bases). Germline CDR1 reads DFQATT; CDR2 reads SNEGSKA (reference sequence). The CDR3 is 14 residues long. V shed 6 bases and J shed 2 bases, with 16 bases lying between them. CDR3 DNA sequence: TGCAGTGCCCTTCGAGGGGGAGGTAACACTGAAGCTTTCTTT. Translating gives CSALRGGGNTEAFF.

This clonotype was counted ten times or more. The rearrangement links TRBV7-2 to TRBJ1-6; 10 bases line up with TRBD1. Trimming took 5 bases from V and 9 from J; bases not matched to a gene: 16. CDR1 and CDR2 from the germline V gene are SGHTA and FQGNSA. The CDR3 totals 18 residues. CDR3 DNA: TGTGCCAGCAGCCCGGGACAGGGGCGCAATCCCCCGGGTTCACCCCTCCACTTT. Translating gives CASSPGQGRNPPGSPLHF.

This clonotype has a count of ten or more. The chain combines TRBV20-1 with TRBJ1-1; D is undetermined. V dropped 6 bases and J dropped 10 bases, with 15 bases sitting between them. CDR3 length: 11 residues. The germline V gene has CDR1 DFQATT and CDR2 SNEGSKA (reference sequence). The CDR3 protein is CSANPGVRAFF. The CDR3 nucleotides read TGCAGTGCGAACCCGGGAGTTAGAGCTTTCTTT.

This clonotype has just a few counts. This chain joins TRBV6-6 and TRBJ1-2; D perhaps matches TRBD1 (6 bases). The V end was cut by 6 bases, the J end by 7 bases, with 9 bases between. This CDR3 region has 11 residues. Germline V gene sequence: CDR1 MNHNY, CDR2 SVGAGI (reference sequence). The CDR3, as DNA: TGTGCCAGCAGACGGGGGCCTGGCTACACCTTC. Translating gives CASRRGPGYTF.

This clonotype was found a few times. This rearrangement joins TRBV18 to TRBJ1-1, with D perhaps matching TRBD1 (6 bases). This CDR3 contains 15 residues. Per germline, CDR1 KGHSH and CDR2 LQKENI. V lost 2 bases and J lost 1, with 11 bases in between. CDR3 nucleotide sequence: TGTGCCAGCTCACCATCGACAGGAGGGAACACTGAAGCTTTCTTT. Translated: CASSPSTGGNTEAFF.

This clonotype was detected ten times or more. The chain couples TRBV7-9 to TRBJ1-4, with D perhaps matching TRBD1 (5 bases). V was shortened by 4 bases and J by 2 bases, with 17 bases between the two germline ends. The CDR3 consists of 17 residues. Germline lookup yields CDR1 SEHNR and CDR2 FQNEAQ (reference sequence). The CDR3 coding sequence is TGTGCCAGCAGCTCCCGGGACCCTAGGGAGACTAATGAAAAACTGTTTTTT. This encodes CASSSRDPRETNEKLFF.

The chain joins TRBV29-1 to TRBJ2-5; D is undetermined. V shed 1 base and J shed 4 bases, with 10 bases lying between them. Germline assignment: CDR1 SQVTM and CDR2 ANQGSEA. The CDR3 covers 13 residues. CDR3 loop: CSVEGNRRETQYF. CDR3 DNA sequence: TGCAGCGTTGAAGGGAACAGACGAGAGACCCAGTACTTC.

This clonotype appeared a few times. The chain couples TRBV7-9 to TRBJ1-1; D might be TRBD1 (6 bases). The CDR3 extends over 12 amino acids. Trimming removed 5 bases from V and 6 bases from J, with 10 bases in between. CDR1 and CDR2 from the germline V gene are SEHNR and FQNEAQ (reference sequence). The CDR3 protein is CASSPRTAEAFF. For the CDR3, the DNA is TGTGCCAGCAGCCCAAGGACAGCTGAAGCTTTCTTT.

V and J are TRBV19 and TRBJ2-7; D gene uncertain. The V end was cut by 5 bases, the J end by 5 bases, with 19 bases between. Germline V gene sequence: CDR1 LNHDA, CDR2 SQIVND (reference sequence). The CDR3 covers 15 residues. The CDR3 protein is CASSLSGPGWNEQYF. The DNA for the CDR3 is TGTGCCAGTAGTTTGTCCGGACCCGGGTGGAACGAGCAGTACTTC. Full variable domain (missing parts from reference TRBV19 and TRBJ2-7): DGGITQSPKYLFRKEGQNVTLSCEQNLNHDAMYWYRQDPGQGLRLIYYSQIVNDFQKGDIAEGYSVSREKKESFPLTVTSAQKNPTAFYLCASSLSGPGWNEQYFGPGTRLTVT.